This T cell receptor beta chain derives from a study of CD8 T cells in ankylosing spondylitis. Broader study findings: Both synovial fluid and blood in reactive arthritis had previously been reported to carry some motif variants. A motif in TCR beta, a set of roughly eight highly homologous variants, appeared characteristic of ankylosing spondylitis blood. Matched ankylosing spondylitis synovial fluid reportedly contained a significantly enriched population of disease-linked clones.

TCRdb re-called the 5' RACE reads through MiXCR, storing one row per CDR3 protein. The repertoire holds approximately 250,000 distinct CDR3 sequences, with about 10% as singletons. This CDR3 region has 12 residues. V lost 2 bases, J lost 11 bases, and 7 bases lay in between. This clonotype was counted many times. Its antigen is currently unknown. The material sequenced was blood, either unsorted or a sorted T cell fraction (not recorded which). V is TRBV12-3 or TRBV12-4 and J is TRBJ1-6; perhaps TRBD1 as D (6 bases). The receptor was isolated from a male donor with ankylosing spondylitis or in good health (not recorded which). CDR3 residues: CASSLRGTPLHF. CDR3 bases: TGTGCCAGCAGTTTAAGGGGGACACCCCTCCACTTT.